The 21 T cell receptor beta chains given below trace back to one sample, sequenced in a study of CD8+ T cells in alopecia areata. Following RNA extraction, reverse transcription yielded cDNA that acted as the sequencing template. Only in-frame clones appear in the TCRdb table, and some are missing; sequencing was by immunoSEQ multiplex PCR. The sample has 150,000 to 200,000 clones; roughly 60% are singletons. The treatment is: oral pan-JAK inhibitor, 5-10 mg twice daily. Sequencing used CD4+ T cells sorted from blood, obtained at week 24, from a patient treated with tofacitinib. The receptors here all came from a human donor with alopecia areata.

This chain uses TRBV27 with TRBJ1-1; the match to TRBD1 covers 7 bases. The V gene end was trimmed by 4 bases and the J gene end by 0 bases; junction bases not matched to a gene: 8. This CDR3 has 16 residues. Germline CDR1 is MNHEY and CDR2 is SMNVEV (reference sequence). The CDR3 loop is CASSYTPDRMNTEAFF. CDR3 DNA: TGTGCCAGCAGTTATACACCGGACAGGATGAACACTGAAGCTTTCTTT.

This clone was counted between two and nine times. In the same sample, other DNA sequences code for this CDR3. The CDR3 DNA reads as TGTGCCAGCAGCCAAGGTTCACCCCTCCACTTT. Translated: CASSQGSPLHF. This chain links TRBV14 with TRBJ1-6; no definite D call. V lost 1 base to trimming and J lost 9 bases, with 1 base between them. CDR1 and CDR2 from the germline V gene are SGHDN and FVKESK. The length of the CDR3 is 11 residues.

The rearrangement links TRBV27 to TRBJ2-1; a possible D gene is TRBD2 (7 bases). Trimming took off 6 bases at V and 6 bases at J, with 15 bases between the two ends. From germline, CDR1 is MNHEY and CDR2 SMNVEV (reference sequence). This CDR3 is built from 14 residues. CDR3 nucleotide sequence: TGTGCCAGCAGAAGTTTAGGGGGGGGCAATGAGCAGTTCTTC. The encoded protein is CASRSLGGGNEQFF.

The chain links TRBV19 to TRBJ1-2; D is ambiguous. The CDR3 runs 12 residues. The V and J ends lost 7 bases and 3 bases respectively, with 9 bases between them. The V gene's germline CDR1 is LNHDA and CDR2 SQIVND (reference sequence). CDR3 loop: CASNGRDYGYTF. The CDR3 region has the DNA TGTGCCAGTAATGGTCGGGACTATGGCTACACCTTC.

On this clone itself: The same CDR3 also results from other DNA sequences found in this sample. This chain connects TRBV2 to TRBJ1-6; D is perhaps TRBD1 (5 bases). The CDR3 contains 13 residues. V was cut by 4 bases and J by 7 bases, with 8 bases left in between. Per germline, CDR1 SNHLY and CDR2 FYNNEI. The CDR3 sequence is CASSGQGNSPLHF. The CDR3 DNA sequence: TGTGCCAGCAGTGGCCAGGGAAATTCACCCCTCCACTTT.

The chain has TRBV29-1 and TRBJ1-1; D is undetermined. Trimming shortened V by 0 bases and J by 3 bases, and 8 bases separated the two germline ends. Germline V gives CDR1 SQVTM, CDR2 ANQGSEA. The CDR3 covers 13 residues. The CDR3 DNA reads as TGCAGCGTTGAAGATTGGTCAGACACTGAAGCTTTCTTT. Amino acids: CSVEDWSDTEAFF.

This clone was found once. J is TRBJ2-5 and V is TRBV2; the D gene is possibly TRBD2 (6 bases). Trimming shortened V by 2 bases and J by 7 bases, and 8 bases separated the two germline ends. The germline CDR1 and CDR2 sequences are SNHLY and FYNNEI. The CDR3 has 12 residues. DNA of the CDR3: TGTGCCAGCAGTGAACAGGGAGGGACCCAGTACTTC. Translating gives CASSEQGGTQYF.

The rearrangement links TRBV4-3 to TRBJ1-1; D is perhaps TRBD1 (5 bases). V was shortened by 1 base and J by 4 bases, with 10 bases between the two germline ends. CDR3 length: 14 amino acids. In germline, CDR1 is LGHNA, CDR2 YSLEER. As DNA, the CDR3 is TGCGCCAGCAGCCAAGGGATGGGGGGCACTGAAGCTTTCTTT. It encodes CASSQGMGGTEAFF.

This rearrangement joins TRBV4-3 to TRBJ1-4, with 8 bases that match TRBD1. The length of the CDR3 is 15 residues. The V segment lost 4 bases and the J segment 5 bases; nucleotides outside the gene matches: 6. Germline V lookup: CDR1 LGHNA, CDR2 YSLEER. CDR3 nucleotides: TGCGCCAGCAGCCCTACAGGGGGGTCGAATGAAAAACTGTTTTTT. Protein: CASSPTGGSNEKLFF.

This clone was recorded a few times. One end of the junction fails to match germline, which may point to a read error. The V and J genes are TRBV30 and TRBJ1-2; no clear D. Germline loops: CDR1 GTSNPN, CDR2 SVGIG (reference sequence). The CDR3 covers 11 residues. CDR3 loop: CAWSVESPLAF. In DNA form, the CDR3 reads TGTGCCTGGAGTGTAGAGTCACCCCTCGCGTTC.

The V gene is TRBV15, the J gene TRBJ2-3; D not certain. Germline CDR1 LNHNV, CDR2 YYDKDF (reference sequence). The CDR3 length is 12 residues. Trimming cost V 5 bases and J 0 bases, with 3 bases left between them. CDR3 region: CATSPSTDTQYF. In DNA, the CDR3 is TGTGCCACCAGCCCAAGCACAGATACGCAGTATTTT.

V is TRBV7-9 and J is TRBJ1-1; 8 bases line up with TRBD1. The CDR3 is made up of 15 amino acids. Germline trimming cut 4 bases from V and 4 bases from J; bases unmatched to any gene: 8. The germline V gene has CDR1 SEHNR and CDR2 FQNEAQ (reference sequence). CDR3 sequence reads: CASSSETGAFTEAFF. In DNA form, the CDR3 reads TGTGCCAGCAGCTCAGAGACAGGGGCTTTCACTGAAGCTTTCTTT.

The chain links TRBV20-1 to TRBJ1-1; D remains ambiguous. Germline V gene lookup returns CDR1 DFQATT and CDR2 SNEGSKA (reference sequence). This CDR3 contains 11 residues. V lost 4 bases, J lost 4 bases, and 7 bases lay in between. CDR3 nucleotide sequence: TGCAGTGCTATTAGGGTCACTGAAGCTTTCTTT. Translation gives CSAIRVTEAFF.

The chain joins TRBV5-1 to TRBJ2-4, with 8 bases identical to TRBD2. Looked up from germline, CDR1 is SGHRS and CDR2 is YFSETQ. Germline trimming cut 4 bases from V and 0 bases from J; bases unmatched to any gene: 12. This CDR3 is 18 amino acids long. Written as DNA, the CDR3 is TGCGCCAGCAGCCCACCCGGGACTAGGCACCTAGCCAAAAACATTCAGTACTTC. This translates into CASSPPGTRHLAKNIQYF.

This clone appeared once. The rearrangement joins TRBV30 to TRBJ1-2, with TRBD1 as a possible D gene (5 bases). Germline-derived CDR1 and CDR2 are GTSNPN and SVGIG (reference sequence). V lost 6 bases and J lost 1, with 15 bases in between. This CDR3 has 14 amino acids. CDR3 nucleotides: TGTGCCTGTTCCCGGGACGAATTTAACTATGGCTACACCTTC. It codes for CACSRDEFNYGYTF.

The chain carries TRBV21-1 and TRBJ1-5. TRBV21-1 represents a pseudogene. This CDR3 is 13 amino acids long. CDR3 in amino acids: CASSKGLNQPQHF. For the CDR3, the DNA is TGTGCCAGCAGCAAAGGACTCAATCAGCCCCAGCATTTT.

V gene TRBV9 combines with J gene TRBJ1-4; a weak D match, TRBD1 (6 bases). Per the germline V gene, CDR1 is SGDLS and CDR2 is YYNGEE. The CDR3 totals 16 residues. V shed 3 bases and J shed 4 bases, with 16 bases lying between them. DNA of the CDR3: TGTGCCAGCAGCGCCGACTCGGGGGCCGGTAATGAAAAACTGTTTTTT. Residues: CASSADSGAGNEKLFF.

The V and J genes are TRBV19 and TRBJ2-3; no clear D gene. Germline V gives CDR1 LNHDA, CDR2 SQIVND (reference sequence). The CDR3 runs 11 residues. The V end was cut by 4 bases, the J end by 7 bases, with 6 bases between. CDR3 residues: CASSTRYTQYF. The CDR3 region has the DNA TGTGCCAGTAGTACGAGGTATACGCAGTATTTT.

This clone was observed a handful of times. CDR3 in DNA: TGCGCCAGCAGCTGGGGGGGCGAGCGTGAAAAACTGTTTTTT. Its protein product is CASSWGGEREKLFF. V gene TRBV5-1 combines with J gene TRBJ1-4, with a tentative D call TRBD1 (6 bases). V lost 3 bases and J lost 7, with 13 bases in between. CDR1 is SGHRS and CDR2 is YFSETQ in the germline V gene. The CDR3 extends over 14 amino acids.

The V call is TRBV7-2, the J call TRBJ1-1; D not resolved. Germline CDR1 SGHTA, CDR2 FQGNSA. V lost 4 bases to trimming and J lost 9 bases, with 12 bases between them. The CDR3 has 12 residues. The CDR3 bases are TGTGCCAGCAGCTCCTCCGGGTGGCAAGCTTTCTTT. Amino acids: CASSSSGWQAFF.

V usage is TRBV2 and J usage is TRBJ2-7, with D uncertain. Trimming left V 5 bases short and J 2 bases short, with 4 bases between. CDR1 is SNHLY, CDR2 FYNNEI, per germline. This CDR3 has 11 residues. Here the CDR3 reads CASSRTYEQYF. DNA of the CDR3: TGTGCCAGCAGTCGTACCTACGAGCAGTACTTC.